In its sample, the clone carrying this T cell receptor beta chain was seen a few times. Its antigen remains unknown. This specimen belongs to a study of beta chain features in type 1 diabetes. Overall study findings and caveats: cDNA-based sequencing might over-represent cells highly expressing TCR.

Per donor, one heparinised blood draw averaged about 100 mL. Expressed TCRB transcripts were sequenced because the entire RNA isolate underwent reverse transcription. The data were produced by immunoSEQ multiplex PCR, yet TCRdb's version contains in-frame clones alone and is incomplete. This sample has 860,000 or so clones; 15% to 20% occur once, and the top ten carry 0.02% to 0.03%. This receptor was obtained from a woman in her late teens or twenties in good health. Input material: naive CD4+ T cells from blood.

CDR3 protein: CSVELNAGLENEQFF. The CDR3 coding sequence is TGCAGCGTTGAACTAAATGCTGGTTTGGAGAATGAGCAGTTCTTC. This chain links TRBV29-1 with TRBJ2-1; no clear D gene. CDR1 and CDR2 (germline): SQVTM, ANQGSEA. This CDR3 is 15 amino acids long. V was shortened by 2 bases and J by 7 bases, with 18 bases between the two germline ends.